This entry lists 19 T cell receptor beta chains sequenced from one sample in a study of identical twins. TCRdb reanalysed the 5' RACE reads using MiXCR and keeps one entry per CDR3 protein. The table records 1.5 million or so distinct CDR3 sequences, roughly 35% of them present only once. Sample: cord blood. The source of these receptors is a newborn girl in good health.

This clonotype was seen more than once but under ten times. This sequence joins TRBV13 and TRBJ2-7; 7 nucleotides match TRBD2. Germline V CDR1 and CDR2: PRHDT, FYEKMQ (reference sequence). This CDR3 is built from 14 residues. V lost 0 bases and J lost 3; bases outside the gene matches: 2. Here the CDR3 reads CASSLGGLVYEQYF. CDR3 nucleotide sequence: TGTGCCAGCAGCTTAGGCGGACTAGTCTACGAGCAGTACTTC.

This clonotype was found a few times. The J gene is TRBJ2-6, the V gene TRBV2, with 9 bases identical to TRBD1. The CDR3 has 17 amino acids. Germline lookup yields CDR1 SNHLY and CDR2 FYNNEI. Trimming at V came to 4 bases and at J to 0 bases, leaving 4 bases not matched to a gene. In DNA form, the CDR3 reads TGTGCCAGCAGTGGGGGACAGGGACCCTCTGGGGCCAACGTCCTGACTTTC. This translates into CASSGGQGPSGANVLTF.

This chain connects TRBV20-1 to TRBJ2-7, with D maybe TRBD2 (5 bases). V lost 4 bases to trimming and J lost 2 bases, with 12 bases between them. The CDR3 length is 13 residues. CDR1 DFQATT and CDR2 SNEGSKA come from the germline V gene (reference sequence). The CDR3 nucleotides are TGCAGTGCTAAGTTAGCGTTAACCTACGAGCAGTACTTC. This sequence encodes CSAKLALTYEQYF.

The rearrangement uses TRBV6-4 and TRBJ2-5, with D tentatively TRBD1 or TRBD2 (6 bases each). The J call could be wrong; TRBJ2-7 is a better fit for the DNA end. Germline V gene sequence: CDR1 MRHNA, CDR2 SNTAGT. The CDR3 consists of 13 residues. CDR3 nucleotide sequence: TGTGCCAGCAGTGCAGGGGCGGGATACGAGCAGTACTTC. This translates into CASSAGAGYEQYF.

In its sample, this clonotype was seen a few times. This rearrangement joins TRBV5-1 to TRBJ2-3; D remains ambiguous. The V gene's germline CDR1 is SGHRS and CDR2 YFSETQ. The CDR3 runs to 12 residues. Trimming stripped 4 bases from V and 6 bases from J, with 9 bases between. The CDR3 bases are TGCGCCAGCAGCCCCCATAGGGATACGCAGTATTTT. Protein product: CASSPHRDTQYF.

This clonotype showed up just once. The CDR3 loop is CASSEALAGLVWAEQYF. The CDR3 region has the DNA TGTGCCAGCAGTGAAGCGCTTGCCGGACTAGTGTGGGCTGAGCAGTACTTC. The gene calls are TRBV6-1 and TRBJ2-5, with 7 positions matching TRBD2. CDR1 is MNHNS and CDR2 is SASEGT in the germline V gene. The CDR3 has 17 amino acids. With 0 bases clipped from V and 11 bases from J, the junction kept 18 bases outside the gene matches.

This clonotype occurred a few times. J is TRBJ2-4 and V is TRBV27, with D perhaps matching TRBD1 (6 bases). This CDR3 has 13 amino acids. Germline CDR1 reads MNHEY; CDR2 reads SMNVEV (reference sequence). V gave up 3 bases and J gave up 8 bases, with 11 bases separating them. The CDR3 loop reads CASSLSRGDIQYF. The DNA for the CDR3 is TGTGCCAGCAGTTTGTCCAGGGGTGACATTCAGTACTTC.

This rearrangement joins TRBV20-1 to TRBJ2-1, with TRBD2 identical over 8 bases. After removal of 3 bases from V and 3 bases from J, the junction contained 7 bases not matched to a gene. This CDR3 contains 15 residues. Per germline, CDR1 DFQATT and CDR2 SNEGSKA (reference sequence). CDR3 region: CSARKGLGDYNEQFF. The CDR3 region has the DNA TGCAGTGCTAGGAAGGGACTAGGGGACTACAATGAGCAGTTCTTC.

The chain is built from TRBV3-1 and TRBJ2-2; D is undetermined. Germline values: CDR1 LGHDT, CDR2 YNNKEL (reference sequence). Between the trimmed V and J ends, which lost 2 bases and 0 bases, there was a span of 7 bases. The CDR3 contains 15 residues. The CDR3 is CASSQYLANTGELFF. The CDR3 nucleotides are TGTGCCAGCAGCCAATACCTAGCGAACACCGGGGAGCTGTTTTTT.

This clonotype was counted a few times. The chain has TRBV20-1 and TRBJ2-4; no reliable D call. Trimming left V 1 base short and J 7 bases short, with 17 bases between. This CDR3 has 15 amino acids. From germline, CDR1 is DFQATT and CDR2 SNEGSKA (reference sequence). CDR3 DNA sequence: TGCAGTGCTAGAGTAAGTCCTCGGGTGAAGAACATTCAGTACTTC. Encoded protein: CSARVSPRVKNIQYF.

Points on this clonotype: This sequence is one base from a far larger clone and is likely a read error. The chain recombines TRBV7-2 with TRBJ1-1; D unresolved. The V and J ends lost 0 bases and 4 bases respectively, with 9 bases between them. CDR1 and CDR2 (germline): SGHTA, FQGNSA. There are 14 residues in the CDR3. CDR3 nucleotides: TGTGCCAGCAGCTTAGCAGGCATGAGCACTGAAGCTTTCTTT. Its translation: CASSLAGMSTEAFF.

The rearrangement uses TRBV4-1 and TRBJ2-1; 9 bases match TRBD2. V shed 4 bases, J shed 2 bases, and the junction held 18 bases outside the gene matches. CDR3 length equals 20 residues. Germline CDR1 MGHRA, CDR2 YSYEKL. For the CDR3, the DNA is TGCGCCAGCAGCCGCCGACTAGCGGAGTTCCCTTCCCCTACCTACAATGAGCAGTTCTTC. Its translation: CASSRRLAEFPSPTYNEQFF.

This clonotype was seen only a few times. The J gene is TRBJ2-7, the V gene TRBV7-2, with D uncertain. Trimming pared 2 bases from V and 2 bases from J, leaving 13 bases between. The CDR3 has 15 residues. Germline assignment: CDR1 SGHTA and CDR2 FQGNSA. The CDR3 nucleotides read TGTGCCAGCAGCTTAACGAGTTCTAGGGCCTACGAGCAGTACTTC. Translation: CASSLTSSRAYEQYF.

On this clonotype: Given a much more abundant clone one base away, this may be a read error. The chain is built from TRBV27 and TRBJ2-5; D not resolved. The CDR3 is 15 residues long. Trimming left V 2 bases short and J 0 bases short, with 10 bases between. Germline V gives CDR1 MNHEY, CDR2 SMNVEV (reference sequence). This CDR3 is CASSLAPTDQETQYF. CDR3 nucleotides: TGTGCCAGCAGTTTAGCTCCGACGGACCAAGAGACCCAGTACTTC.

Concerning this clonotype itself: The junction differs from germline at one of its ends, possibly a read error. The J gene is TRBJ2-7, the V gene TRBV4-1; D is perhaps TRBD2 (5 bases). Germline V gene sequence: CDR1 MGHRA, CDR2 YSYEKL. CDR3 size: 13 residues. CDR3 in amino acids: CAGSQRGFYEQYF. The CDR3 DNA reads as TGCGCCGGCAGCCAACGGGGATTCTACGAGCAGTACTTC.

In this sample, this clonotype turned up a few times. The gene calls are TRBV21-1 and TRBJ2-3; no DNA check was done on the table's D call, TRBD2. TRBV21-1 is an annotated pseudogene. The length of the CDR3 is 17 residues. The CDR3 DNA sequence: TGTGCCAGCAGCACCCAGAGGGGACTAGGAGCTAACGGTACGCAGTATTTT. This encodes CASSTQRGLGANGTQYF.

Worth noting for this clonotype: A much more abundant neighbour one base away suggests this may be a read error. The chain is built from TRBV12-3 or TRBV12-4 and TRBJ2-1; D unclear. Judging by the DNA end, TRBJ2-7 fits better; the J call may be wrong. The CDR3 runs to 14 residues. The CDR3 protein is CASSLPSAYNEQYF. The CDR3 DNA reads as TGTGCCAGCAGTTTACCCAGCGCTTACAATGAGCAGTACTTC.

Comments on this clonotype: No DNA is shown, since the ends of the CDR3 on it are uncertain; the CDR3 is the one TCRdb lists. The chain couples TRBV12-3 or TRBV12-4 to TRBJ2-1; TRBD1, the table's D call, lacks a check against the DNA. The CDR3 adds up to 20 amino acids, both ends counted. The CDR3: CASSLTRVAQPQHFGDEQFF.

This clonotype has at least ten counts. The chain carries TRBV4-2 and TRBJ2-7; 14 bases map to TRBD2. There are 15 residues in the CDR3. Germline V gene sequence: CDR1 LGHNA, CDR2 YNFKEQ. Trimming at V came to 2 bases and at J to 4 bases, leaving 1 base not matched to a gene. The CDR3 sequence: CASSQRLAGGYEQYF. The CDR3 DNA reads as TGTGCCAGCAGCCAACGACTAGCGGGAGGGTACGAGCAGTACTTC.